This TCR beta chain was profiled in a study of blood T cell repertoires in COVID-19. About the research overall: Collection of acute and convalescent COVID-19 samples took place in the United States, Italy and Spain. Sample material is recorded as cDNA or gDNA derived from T cells, B-cell-depleted T cells, or PBMCs.

Original processing notes: Reference gene primer amplification yielded estimated nucleated cell counts. The table came from immunoSEQ multiplex PCR; TCRdb's copy has only in-frame clones and leaves some out. The D gene and trimming were derived from the DNA, and the V and J assignments and clone size from that table. The table lists 140,000 to 150,000 clones, about 90% of them singletons. This CDR3 spans 15 amino acids. V gave up 6 bases and J gave up 3 bases; unmatched junction bases: 11. CDR1 is LNHDA, CDR2 SQIVND, per germline (reference sequence). The TCR sequence derives from a human donor in a cohort sampled during active COVID-19. This chain uses TRBV19 with TRBJ2-7, with 7 bases fitting TRBD2. Specimen: peripheral blood. The CDR3 sequence is CASSVSGLPVYEQYF. DNA of the CDR3: TGTGCCAGTAGCGTATCGGGACTACCAGTCTACGAGCAGTACTTC.